Shown below are 8 T cell receptor beta chains from a single sample sequenced in a study of response to subunit inactivated influenza vaccine. TCRdb re-derived calls from the RT-PCR reads in MiXCR, one entry per CDR3 protein. The data show about 570,000 distinct CDR3 sequences, approximately 10% seen once. The same sample was also studied in work on T cells expressing NK-cell markers. That work adds: TCR beta cDNA was made by 5'RACE template switching with UMIs.

Here the sequenced sample was PBMCs from blood, taken on the day of vaccination. The receptors originated from a man between 50 and 59 years old who received an inactivated influenza vaccine.

This clonotype was counted between two and nine times. V and J are TRBV4-2 and TRBJ2-2; D could derive from TRBD1 or TRBD2 (5 bases each). This CDR3 is built from 15 residues. Trimming took off 6 bases at V and 4 bases at J, with 15 bases between the two ends. Germline CDR1 and CDR2: LGHNA and YNFKEQ. The CDR3 nucleotides read TGTGCCAGCAGACTCGGGACGGGGATCACCGGGGAGCTGTTTTTT. It translates to CASRLGTGITGELFF.

This clonotype was counted only a few times. The chain has TRBV10-3 and TRBJ2-5; D remains ambiguous. The CDR3 extends over 12 amino acids. Trimming took 4 bases from V and 5 from J, leaving 8 bases between them. Germline V lookup: CDR1 ENHRY, CDR2 SYGVKD. The CDR3 is CAISATVETQYF. The CDR3 nucleotides are TGTGCCATCAGTGCCACCGTGGAGACCCAGTACTTC.

This clonotype was found many times. J is TRBJ2-1 and V is TRBV29-1; D remains unclear. Trimming left V 2 bases short and J 5 bases short, with 4 bases between. Germline V gene lookup returns CDR1 SQVTM and CDR2 ANQGSEA. This CDR3 spans 11 amino acids. The CDR3 DNA reads as TGCAGCGTTGAACCCCACAATGAGCAGTTCTTC. This encodes CSVEPHNEQFF.

This clonotype appeared a few times. This rearrangement joins TRBV28 to TRBJ1-1; 7 nucleotides match TRBD1. Germline V CDR1 and CDR2: MDHEN, SYDVKM. The CDR3 is 14 amino acids. Losses at the gene ends were 1 base for V and 3 bases for J; bases not matched to a gene: 2. The CDR3 bases are TGTGCCAGCAGTTTATACGGGACAGACACTGAAGCTTTCTTT. It specifies CASSLYGTDTEAFF.

The chain links TRBV28 to TRBJ2-7; 8 nucleotides agree with TRBD2. Trimming at V came to 6 bases and at J to 5 bases, leaving 9 bases not matched to a gene. Germline V gene sequence: CDR1 MDHEN, CDR2 SYDVKM. This CDR3 contains 14 residues. CDR3 DNA: TGTGCCAGCAGGGAGACTAGCGTGACCCACGAGCAGTACTTC. Translation: CASRETSVTHEQYF.

This clonotype turned up a few times. This CDR3 reads CSVEVNSNQPQHF. The CDR3 DNA sequence: TGCAGCGTTGAAGTTAATAGCAATCAGCCCCAGCATTTT. This chain links TRBV29-1 with TRBJ1-5; D is unclear. Germline V gene sequence: CDR1 SQVTM, CDR2 ANQGSEA. The V end lost 1 base, the J end lost 0 bases, and 4 bases lay between the germline ends. There are 13 residues in the CDR3.

This clonotype was found a few times. The chain employs TRBV25-1 and TRBJ1-2, with 7 nucleotides matching TRBD1. The J segment lost 4 bases and the V segment lost 4 bases, leaving 3 bases of the junction unmatched. The germline gives CDR1 MGHDK, CDR2 SYGVNS. CDR3 length: 13 residues. For the CDR3, the DNA is TGTGCCAGCAGTGCCGGGACAGTCTATGGCTACACCTTC. This gives the protein CASSAGTVYGYTF.

V gene TRBV6-1 combines with J gene TRBJ2-2, with D perhaps matching TRBD1 (6 bases). Germline V lookup: CDR1 MNHNS, CDR2 SASEGT. V gave up 6 bases and J gave up 4 bases, with 18 bases separating them. The CDR3 extends over 16 amino acids. The CDR3 region has the DNA TGTGCCAGCAGCTCAGGGGAAACGGGTGGCACCGGGGAGCTGTTTTTT. It codes for CASSSGETGGTGELFF.